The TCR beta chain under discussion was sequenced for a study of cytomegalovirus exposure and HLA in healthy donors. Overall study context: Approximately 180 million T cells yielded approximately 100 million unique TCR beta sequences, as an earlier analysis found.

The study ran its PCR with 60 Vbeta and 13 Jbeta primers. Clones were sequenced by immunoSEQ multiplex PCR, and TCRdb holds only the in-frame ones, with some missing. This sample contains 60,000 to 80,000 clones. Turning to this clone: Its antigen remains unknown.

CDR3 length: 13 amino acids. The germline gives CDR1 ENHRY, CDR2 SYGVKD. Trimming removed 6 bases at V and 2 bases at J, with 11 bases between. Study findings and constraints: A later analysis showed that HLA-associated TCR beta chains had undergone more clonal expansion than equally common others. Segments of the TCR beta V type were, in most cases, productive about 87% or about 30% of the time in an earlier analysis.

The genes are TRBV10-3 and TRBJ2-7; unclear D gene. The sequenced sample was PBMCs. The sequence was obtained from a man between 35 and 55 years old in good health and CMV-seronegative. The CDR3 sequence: CAIRASPAYEQYF. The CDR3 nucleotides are TGTGCCATCAGGGCATCTCCCGCCTACGAGCAGTACTTC.